Included here is one T cell receptor (beta chain) sequence, with context. V was trimmed by 0 bases and J by 2 bases, leaving 11 bases between them. This CDR3 contains 16 residues. Germline V gives CDR1 SGDLS, CDR2 YYNGEE. This sample is drawn from a study of blood T cell repertoires in COVID-19. On the study more broadly: Samples representing acute and convalescent COVID-19 were sourced from the United States, Italy and Spain. Sources were T cells, B-cell-depleted T cells, or PBMCs; the material itself was cDNA or gDNA.

As processed by the authors: It was from reference gene primer amplification that nucleated cell counts were estimated. Libraries were prepared by immunoSEQ multiplex PCR; TCRdb keeps only in-frame clonotypes and omits some of them. V, J and clone size were drawn from that table, and D and trimming were deduced from the DNA. The sample consists of approximately 150,000 clones, around 84% of them appearing once. This clonotype was obtained from a human donor in a cohort sampled during active COVID-19. The sample comprised peripheral blood. This chain uses TRBV9 with TRBJ1-4, with D perhaps matching TRBD1 (6 bases). This CDR3 is CASSVVPGATNEKLFF. In DNA, the CDR3 is TGTGCCAGCAGCGTAGTGCCAGGGGCTACTAATGAAAAACTGTTTTTT.